The 9 T cell receptor beta chains reported below all come from one sample, sequenced in a study of T cell repertoires in cytomegalovirus infection. Their antigens remain unidentified. TCRdb itself ran the reads through MiXCR, one entry per CDR3 protein. The table lists roughly 170,000 distinct CDR3 sequences, less than 25% of them singletons. The material was CD8+ T cells from cultured PBMCs, obtained from culture after CMV antigen stimulation. Receptor source: a human donor in good health (CMV status not recorded). Some clones in this sample may be carry-over from other donors' samples.

The chain is built from TRBV19 and TRBJ2-1; D call uncertain. CDR1 and CDR2 (germline): LNHDA, SQIVND (reference sequence). The CDR3 has 15 amino acids. Trimming left V 4 bases short and J 2 bases short, with 12 bases between. In DNA, the CDR3 is TGTGCCAGTAGTACTATAGAGACACCCTACAATGAGCAGTTCTTC. Translating gives CASSTIETPYNEQFF.

The DNA of the CDR3 is TGTGCCAGCAGCTCGAAGGGGACAATCTCTGGAAACACCATATATTTT. It specifies CASSSKGTISGNTIYF. The chain joins TRBV7-6 to TRBJ1-3, with a possible D match to TRBD1 (6 bases). V lost 4 bases and J 0 bases, leaving 13 bases between the germline ends. The CDR3 is 16 amino acids. The germline CDR1 and CDR2 sequences are SGHVS and FNYEAQ. Complete variable domain (other parts from reference TRBV7-6 and TRBJ1-3): GAGVSQSPRYKVTKRGQDVALRCDPISGHVSLYWYRQALGQGPEFLTYFNYEAQQDKSGLPNDRFSAERPEGSISTLTIQRTEQRDSAMYRCASSSKGTISGNTIYFGEGSWLTVV.

A few counts support this clonotype. It is unclear where the CDR3 begins or ends on the DNA, so no DNA is shown, and the CDR3 is as TCRdb lists it. The gene calls are TRBV14 and TRBJ1-2; the table gives TRBD1 as D, unverified against the DNA. CDR1 and CDR2 from the germline V gene are SGHDN and FVKESK. From its first to its last residue, the CDR3 has 16 amino acids. This CDR3 is CASSQVFGAGFSGYTF.

The V gene is TRBV7-6, the J gene TRBJ2-1; 7 nucleotides align to TRBD1. Losses at the gene ends were 4 bases for V and 2 bases for J; bases not matched to a gene: 5. This CDR3 has 15 amino acids. The germline gives CDR1 SGHVS, CDR2 FNYEAQ. For the CDR3, the DNA is TGTGCCAGCAGCTCTTCCGGGACAGCCTACAATGAGCAGTTCTTC. As protein: CASSSSGTAYNEQFF. The entire variable domain, with the rest obtained from reference TRBV7-6 and TRBJ2-1, is as follows: GAGVSQSPRYKVTKRGQDVALRCDPISGHVSLYWYRQALGQGPEFLTYFNYEAQQDKSGLPNDRFSAERPEGSISTLTIQRTEQRDSAMYRCASSSSGTAYNEQFFGPGTRLTVL.

The chain is built from TRBV12-3 or TRBV12-4 and TRBJ1-3; maybe TRBD1 (6 bases). CDR3 length: 14 residues. The germline V and J ends were trimmed by 6 bases and 4 bases, with 13 bases remaining between them. The CDR3 reads CASSPTGSGNTIYF. Written as DNA, the CDR3 is TGTGCCAGCAGCCCTACAGGGTCCGGAAACACCATATATTTT.

This sequence joins TRBV6-2 or TRBV6-3 and TRBJ2-7, with a possible D match to TRBD2 (6 bases). This CDR3 region has 16 residues. Trimming took off 5 bases at V and 3 bases at J, with 20 bases between the two ends. Germline V gene data show CDR1 as MNHEY and CDR2 as SVGEGT. CDR3 nucleotide sequence: TGTGCCAGCAGTGGCCTTTCAGGGAGGCCCCTCTACGAGCAGTACTTC. This codes for CASSGLSGRPLYEQYF.

The chain joins TRBV5-6 to TRBJ2-7; D might be TRBD1 (6 bases). Germline V lookup: CDR1 SGHDT, CDR2 YYEEEE. Trimming cost V 4 bases and J 12 bases, with 17 bases left between them. This CDR3 region has 12 residues. The CDR3 DNA follows: TGTGCCAGCAGCCCTGGGACATCTTTTCCGTACTTC. Its protein product is CASSPGTSFPYF.

The rearrangement joins TRBV6-5 to TRBJ1-5; possibly TRBD1 for D (6 bases). This CDR3 contains 14 residues. V was pared by 6 bases and J by 6 bases, with 15 bases between. The V gene's germline CDR1 is MNHEY and CDR2 SVGAGI. Here the CDR3 reads CASRSQGWAQPQHF. The CDR3 coding sequence is TGTGCCAGCAGATCACAGGGATGGGCTCAGCCCCAGCATTTT.

This clonotype was detected only a few times. The gene calls are TRBV12-3 or TRBV12-4 and TRBJ2-7, with D perhaps being TRBD1 or TRBD2 (6 bases each). V was shortened by 5 bases and J by 3 bases, with 17 bases between the two germline ends. The CDR3 runs to 15 residues. Here the CDR3 reads CASSPGAGLYYEQYF. CDR3 nucleotides: TGTGCCAGCAGTCCGGGGGCAGGCCTGTACTACGAGCAGTACTTC.